This TCR beta chain came from a study of PD-1 and CTLA-4 blockade in melanoma. CDR3 length: 12 residues. The germline V and J ends were trimmed by 3 bases and 10 bases, with 12 bases remaining between them. Germline CDR1 reads MDHEN; CDR2 reads SYDVKM. Here immunoSEQ multiplex PCR was the method, and the copy in TCRdb shows in-frame clones only, minus some. The sample lists tens of thousands of clones, roughly 91% seen once, with over 7% in the top ten. This chain links TRBV28 with TRBJ1-2, with D possibly matching TRBD1 (5 bases). The specimen was CD8+ T cells from peripheral blood, collected before anti-PD-1 treatment. This sequence originates from a human donor with melanoma. The CDR3 reads CASSLGEIDYTF. Written as DNA, the CDR3 is TGTGCCAGCAGTTTGGGGGAAATTGACTACACCTTC.